This is a list of T cell receptor beta chains from one sample in a study of T cell repertoires in cytomegalovirus infection. TCRdb re-analysed the reads in MiXCR, keeping a single row per CDR3 protein. The data hold approximately 97,000 distinct CDR3 sequences, with more than 15% observed a single time. The source material was PBMCs. Source of these receptors: a human donor in good health (CMV status not recorded). Some clones in this sample may be carry-over from other donors' samples. The CDR3 runs from the conserved cysteine through the conserved F or W. The order of the fields is V gene, clone size, D gene, CDR3 length, J gene, CDR3 DNA, CDR3 protein. D genes are given only for firm matches. The listing skips clone size in some rows; elsewhere it reads once, few, many or a size class.

v_gene: TRBV7-2; abundance: many; d_gene: NA; len: 11; j_gene: TRBJ2-7; CDR3nt: TGTGCCAGCAGCTTCAACTACGAGCAGTACTTC; CDR3aa: CASSFNYEQYF
v_gene: TRBV2; abundance: few; d_gene: NA; len: 14; j_gene: TRBJ2-3; CDR3nt: TGTGCCAGCAGTTCACAGGGAAGTACAGATACGCAGTATTTT; CDR3aa: CASSSQGSTDTQYF
v_gene: TRBV25-1; abundance: many; d_gene: TRBD1; len: 15; j_gene: TRBJ1-2; CDR3nt: TGTGCCAGCAGTGATAGACAGGGGGGCAACTATGGCTACACCTTC; CDR3aa: CASSDRQGGNYGYTF
v_gene: TRBV5-1; abundance: few; d_gene: TRBD1; len: 14; j_gene: TRBJ1-4; CDR3nt: TGCGCCAGCAGCTTGGTGGACAGGAATGAAAAACTGTTTTTT; CDR3aa: CASSLVDRNEKLFF
v_gene: TRBV7-9; abundance: many; d_gene: TRBD1; len: 13; j_gene: TRBJ1-1; CDR3nt: TGTGCCAGCAGCTTCAGGGGGAGGACTGAAGCTTTCTTT; CDR3aa: CASSFRGRTEAFF
v_gene: TRBV7-2; abundance: many; d_gene: NA; len: 13; j_gene: TRBJ1-3; CDR3nt: TGTGCCAGCAGCCTAGTAGCTGGAAACACCATATATTTT; CDR3aa: CASSLVAGNTIYF
v_gene: TRBV2; abundance: many; d_gene: NA; len: 13; j_gene: TRBJ1-1; CDR3nt: TGTGCCAGCAGGCAAGATGGGGAAACTGAAGCTTTCTTT; CDR3aa: CASRQDGETEAFF
v_gene: TRBV7-9; abundance: NA; d_gene: TRBD1; len: 14; j_gene: TRBJ2-3; CDR3nt: TGTGCCAGCAGCTTGGACAGGGGGGAGGATACGCAGTATTTT; CDR3aa: CASSLDRGEDTQYF
v_gene: TRBV29-1; abundance: NA; d_gene: NA; len: 13; j_gene: TRBJ2-1; CDR3nt: TGCAGCGTGAGCTGGGACATTTACAATGAGCAGTTCTTC; CDR3aa: CSVSWDIYNEQFF
v_gene: TRBV2; abundance: few; d_gene: NA; len: 12; j_gene: TRBJ2-3; CDR3nt: TGTGCCAGCAGAGCCGACGGGAGTGCGCAGTATTTT; CDR3aa: CASRADGSAQYF
v_gene: TRBV28; abundance: many; d_gene: NA; len: 13; j_gene: TRBJ1-2; CDR3nt: TGTGCCAGCGCCCTCACCGGGAACTATGGCTACACCTTC; CDR3aa: CASALTGNYGYTF
v_gene: TRBV4-3; abundance: many; d_gene: NA; len: 13; j_gene: TRBJ1-1; CDR3nt: TGCGCCAGCAGCCAAGATGTGGACACTGAAGCTTTCTTT; CDR3aa: CASSQDVDTEAFF
v_gene: TRBV7-2; abundance: many; d_gene: NA; len: 15; j_gene: TRBJ1-4; CDR3nt: TGTGCCAGCAGCGATACAGGGACCTTTGGTGAAAAACTGTTTTTT; CDR3aa: CASSDTGTFGEKLFF
v_gene: TRBV12-3/TRBV12-4; abundance: few; d_gene: NA; len: 16; j_gene: TRBJ2-3; CDR3nt: TGTGCCAGCAGTTCGGGACTCCCCCTAAAGGGAGATACGCAGTATTTT; CDR3aa: CASSSGLPLKGDTQYF